The present T cell receptor (beta chain) was sequenced within a study of cytomegalovirus exposure and HLA in healthy donors (dated by TCRdb to 2016 to 2017). Looking at the study overall: An earlier analysis of approximately 550 of the donors reported approximately 270 Gb of sequence data and 117 million unique TCR beta sequences from about 179 million T cells. About 310 gigabases of sequencing data and approximately 80 million unique TCR sequences were included in an early release covering 550 to 650 HLA-typed donors. Among the roughly 390 genotyped donors, approximately 82% belonged to the genetic ancestry cluster associated with self-reported Caucasian donors. The aim of the study was to test whether cataloging public T cell receptors could identify signatures of past pathogen exposure. The study used immunosequencing to profile the T cell repertoires of hundreds of subjects and linked those repertoires to cytomegalovirus serostatus. In addition to the first cohort of 650 to 800 subjects, a separate validation cohort of approximately 130 different subjects was used. High-throughput TCR immunosequencing, statistical association of individual TCRs with disease status, and machine learning were combined to predict cytomegalovirus infection status. A later analysis re-analyzed previously published TCR beta repertoires from roughly 600 donors and added high-resolution HLA genotyping to study TCR occurrence patterns. Rather than drawing on any new phenotypic data, the later analysis identified candidate immune exposures from TCR beta sequences and the way those sequences occurred across donors. To decide whether each TCR beta V gene segment behaved as functional or pseudogenic, an earlier analysis of 587 of the donors relied on high-throughput TCR beta sequencing. Donor age, sex, ethnicity and CMV serostatus were collected together with the repertoire data. A later genetic analysis took genome-wide SNP genotypes for about three fifths of the roughly 670 donors and used that subset as a discovery cohort. All discovery cohort repertoires had been generated on a single sequencing platform. Both class I and class II loci were covered by HLA typing, at four-digit resolution. The number of typed donors differed by locus: about 620-640 for A, B, C, DRB1 and DQB1; roughly 510 for DQA1; approximately 600 for DPA1; and roughly 490 for DPB1. Roughly five DR-DQ haplotypes were handled as single units for association and clustering, since linkage in the cohort was strong. On average, roughly 200,000 unique TCR beta nucleotide sequences were sequenced per donor among 398 genotyped donors of the cohort, with 15% to 20% of those sequences being non-productive.

The library was prepared using the immunoSEQ multiplex PCR assay. For the multiplex PCR, a mixture combining 60 forward primers for TCR Vbeta segments and 13 reverse primers for TCR Jbeta segments was used. A multiplex PCR assay on genomic DNA amplified the CDR3 region of rearranged TCR beta genes. The Illumina HiSeq System was used to sequence the amplified TCR beta libraries as 87-base-pair reads. On the authors' methods: Across the 500 to 750 repertoires, a later analysis counted 80 million or so unique TCR beta chains, about 10 million of which were shared by at least two donors. A nearest-neighbor algorithm error-corrected the raw reads and collapsed the reads into unique sequences, merging closely related sequences to remove PCR and sequencing errors. V, D and J gene segments were assigned by aligning CDR3 sequences to IMGT reference sequences. Each retained sequence needed at least a six-nucleotide match to both a V gene segment and a J gene segment. A rearrangement was called productive if the CDR3 had no stop codons and remained in frame with V and J, and every other rearrangement was called non-productive. CDR3 was defined by IMGT convention, running from the second conserved V-encoded cysteine to the conserved J-encoded phenylalanine. In an earlier analysis of around 640 of the donors, sequences lacking an unambiguous match to a single V gene segment were excluded. An earlier analysis of 587 of the donors called V segments functional above 56.7% productive rearrangements and segregating when the between-donor standard deviation exceeded 5%. A statistical classification framework was built to diagnose cytomegalovirus status from the catalog of TCR beta chain sequences. In a later analysis, V and J genes were assigned by comparing TCR nucleotide sequences against IMGT/GENE-DB human TR gene sequences. A later analysis assigned CDR3 sequences and most-parsimonious VDJ recombination scenarios with the TCRdist pipeline. In a later analysis, each TCR beta chain was defined by its CDR3 amino acid sequence together with its V-gene family, and reads without a unique V-gene family were excluded. To address suspected cross-contamination and a sequencing artifact, a later analysis removed around 600 highly shared, low-generation-probability nucleotide sequences. For each public chain, a later analysis derived a clonal expansion index from normalized ranks of inferred template counts within each repertoire. Generation probabilities in a later analysis came from a VDJ recombination model fitted to out-of-frame rearrangements, and those results were checked against IGoR. Hypergeometric tests were used in a later analysis to score TCR-TCR, TCR-HLA and TCR-CMV co-occurrence, with a repertoire-size bias correction applied to the TCR pairs. A later analysis estimated false discovery rates by permuting HLA or CMV assignments 20 times. In a later analysis, co-occurring TCRs were grouped with DBSCAN, and TCRdist sequence similarity was added when clustering was performed within HLA-allele-positive subsets. Repertoires with fewer than 30,000 or more than 120,000 public chains were left out of co-occurrence clustering, as were about 5 repertoires with anomalous nucleotide sharing. Drawn from immuneACCESS, this table holds only the in-frame rearrangements with V and J called that TCRdb kept. Clones are partly lost; checked studies trace under half to an unresolved V gene and leave the rest unexplained. The DNA was the basis for D and trimming; V, J and clone size are from that table. This sample is represented by roughly 130,000 clones; roughly 73% of them were singletons. 1.3% of the sample comes from the top ten.

The study at large found these results: According to a later analysis, most CMV-associated TCR beta chains appeared to be HLA-restricted, and the HLA associations seemed to be driven largely by CMV exposure. In a later analysis, 16,951 TCR beta sequences were associated with specific HLA alleles at a false discovery rate of 0.05. Three of the identified cytomegalovirus-associated TCR beta chains were confirmed in vitro to be specific for cytomegalovirus antigens. Correlated functional status among segregating V segments might reflect linkage disequilibrium, but an unknown experimental factor could not be ruled out. The sequencing pipeline was judged likely to have produced a cluster of highly shared sequence variants as a technical artifact. An association between a missense DCLRE1C variant and V-gene and J-gene trimming of TCR beta chains was found in a later genetic analysis and replicated in an independent cohort. Because HLA typing was missing for some donors at each locus, association tests included only the typed subset. According to a later analysis, TCR association rates differed among HLA loci, with DRB1 alleles showing the most associated TCRs and HLA-C alleles showing the fewest. This cohort had only TCR beta chains sequenced, and the lack of alpha or paired-chain data limited which features could be detected. In an earlier analysis of 587 of the donors, most TCR beta V segments appeared in productive rearrangements about 87% or about 30% of the time, broadly matching IMGT annotations. About 17 rarely observed V segments, including chromosome 9 orphons, were excluded from the earlier analysis of just under 600 of the donors because counts were too low. According to a later analysis, parvovirus B19, influenza, CMV and Epstein-Barr virus appeared linked to several top co-occurrence clusters. Compared with equally common non-associated chains, HLA-associated TCR beta chains in a later analysis were more clonally expanded and had lower generation probabilities. Cytomegalovirus status was reported to be diagnosed by the classifier with high specificity and sensitivity in both the original and validation cohorts. A further reported finding was that TCR beta sequences accurately predicted the HLA-A and HLA-B alleles for most subjects in the first cohort. Some IMGT-functional V segments, including TRBV6-2 and TRBV6-3, could not be distinguished by the 87-base-pair reads and were therefore excluded. Compared with the roughly 670-donor mean, donors in an Asian-associated ancestry cluster had fewer N-insertions in productive TCRs, according to a later genetic analysis. The authors suggested that the approach could potentially be extended to other disease states and immunological phenotypes. Strong co-occurrence of HLA alleles, especially DR and DQ, made assigning TCR associations to individual alleles difficult. A total of 164 TCR beta chains were listed by the study as associated with cytomegalovirus. The presence/absence analyses assumed that sequencing depth was roughly uniform across donors, and that assumption may not be true. Immune exposure information for the cohort was limited to CMV serostatus. Across donors, most TCR sequences were observed very rarely, whereas some public TCRs were present in many individuals.

Spanning cysteine to phenylalanine, the CDR3 consists of 13 amino acids. The DNA shown is the 39-base CDR3, in frame from base 1. Deletion took 7 bases off V and 7 bases off J, with a span of 14 bases between the germline ends. CDR1 and CDR2, per the germline V gene, are SQVTM and ANQGSEA. Details on this clone: Its antigen is not yet known. No quality values exist for individual bases; no much larger clone is one base distant.

In total, fewer than 750 healthy bone marrow donors made up the cohort. At the time of sampling, every cohort member was nominally healthy, though immune exposures that went unrecorded were likely present. The donor was CMV seronegative and belonged to the group of 350 or so seronegative cohort members. A peripheral blood sample was provided by each donor, and peripheral blood mononuclear cells were used for TCR beta sequencing. The Qiagen DNeasy Blood Extraction Kit was used to extract genomic DNA from the blood cell samples. The rearrangement combines TRBV29-1 with TRBJ1-6, and TRBD1 may be the D gene, going by 5 matching bases. This TCR was sampled from a woman aged 35 to 49 in good health and CMV-seronegative. Sequencing used PBMCs. The CDR3 protein: CSARKQANSPLHF. The nucleotide sequence is given as TGCAGCGCGCGTAAACAGGCGAATTCACCCCTCCACTTT.